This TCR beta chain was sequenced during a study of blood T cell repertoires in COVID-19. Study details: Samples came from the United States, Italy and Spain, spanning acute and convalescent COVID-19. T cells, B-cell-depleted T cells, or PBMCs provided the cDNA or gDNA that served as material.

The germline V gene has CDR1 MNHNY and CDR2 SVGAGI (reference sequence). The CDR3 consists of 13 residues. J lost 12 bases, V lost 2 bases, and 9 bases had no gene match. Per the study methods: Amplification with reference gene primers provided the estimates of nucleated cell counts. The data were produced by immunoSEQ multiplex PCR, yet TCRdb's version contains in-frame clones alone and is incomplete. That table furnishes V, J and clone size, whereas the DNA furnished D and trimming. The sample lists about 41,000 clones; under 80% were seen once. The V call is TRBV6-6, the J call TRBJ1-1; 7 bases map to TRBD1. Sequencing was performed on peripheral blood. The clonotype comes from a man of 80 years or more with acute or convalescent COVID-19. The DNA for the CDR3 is TGTGCCAGCAGTTACGACCCCGGGACAGCTACTTTCTTT. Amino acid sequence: CASSYDPGTATFF.